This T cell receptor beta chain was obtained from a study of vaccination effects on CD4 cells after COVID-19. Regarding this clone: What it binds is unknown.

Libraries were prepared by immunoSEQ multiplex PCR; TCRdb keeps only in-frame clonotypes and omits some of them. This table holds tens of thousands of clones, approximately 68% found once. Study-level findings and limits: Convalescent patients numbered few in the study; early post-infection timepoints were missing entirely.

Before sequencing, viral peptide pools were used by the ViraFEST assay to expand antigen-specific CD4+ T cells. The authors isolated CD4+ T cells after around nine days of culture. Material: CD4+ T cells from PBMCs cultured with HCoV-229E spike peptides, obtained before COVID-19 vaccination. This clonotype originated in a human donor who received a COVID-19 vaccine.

DNA of the CDR3: TGTGCCAGCAGTGAATTGGGGGGCAACGTCGAGGGGCATTTT. Protein product: CASSELGGNVEGHF. The J gene is TRBJ1-5, the V gene TRBV2, with D possibly TRBD1 on 6 matching bases. There are 14 residues in the CDR3. Trimming shortened V by 2 bases and J by 15 bases, and 20 bases separated the two germline ends. Germline assignment: CDR1 SNHLY and CDR2 FYNNEI.